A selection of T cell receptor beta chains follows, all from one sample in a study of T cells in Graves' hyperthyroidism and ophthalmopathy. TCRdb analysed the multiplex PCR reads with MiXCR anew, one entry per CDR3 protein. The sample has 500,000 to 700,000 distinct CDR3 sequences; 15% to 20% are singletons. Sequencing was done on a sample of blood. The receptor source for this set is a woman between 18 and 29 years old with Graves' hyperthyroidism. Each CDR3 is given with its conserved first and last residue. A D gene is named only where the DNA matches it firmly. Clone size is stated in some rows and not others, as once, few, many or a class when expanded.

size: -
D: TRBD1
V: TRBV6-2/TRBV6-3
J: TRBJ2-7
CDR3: CASRRDRVYEQYF
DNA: TGTGCCAGCCGCCGGGACAGAGTCTACGAGCAGTACTTC

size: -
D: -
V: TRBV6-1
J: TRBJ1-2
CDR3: CASRPRARAISLRGYTF
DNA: TGTGCCAGCAGACCCCGGGCCAGGGCAATTTCGTTGAGGGGCTACACCTTC

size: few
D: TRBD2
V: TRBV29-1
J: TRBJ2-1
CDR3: CSARAGGPGNEQFF
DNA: TGCAGCGCGCGAGCGGGAGGGCCAGGAAATGAGCAGTTCTTC

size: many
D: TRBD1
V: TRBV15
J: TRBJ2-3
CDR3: CATNPLRDRDTDTQYF
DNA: TGTGCCACCAATCCCCTCCGGGACAGGGACACAGATACGCAGTATTTT

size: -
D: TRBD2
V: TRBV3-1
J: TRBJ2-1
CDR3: CASSQFGTSGLSYNEQFF
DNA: TGTGCCAGCAGCCAATTCGGGACTAGCGGGCTATCCTACAATGAGCAGTTCTTC

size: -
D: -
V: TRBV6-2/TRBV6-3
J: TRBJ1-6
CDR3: CASSTRVQYSPLHF
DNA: TGTGCCAGCAGTACGAGGGTGCAGTATTCACCCCTCCACTTT

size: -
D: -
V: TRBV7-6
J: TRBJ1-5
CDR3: CASSDNNQPQHF
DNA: TGTGCCAGCAGCGACAACAATCAGCCCCAGCATTTT

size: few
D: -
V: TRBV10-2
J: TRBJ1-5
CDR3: CASSQDRVVQPQHF
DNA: TGCGCCAGCAGTCAGGACAGAGTGGTGCAGCCCCAGCATTTT

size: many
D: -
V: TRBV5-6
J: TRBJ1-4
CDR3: CASSFGSTNEKLFF
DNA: TGTGCCAGCAGCTTCGGGTCGACTAATGAAAAACTGTTTTTT

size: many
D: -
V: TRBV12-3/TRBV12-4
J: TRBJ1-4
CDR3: CASRLTEEKLFF
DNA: TGTGCCAGCAGATTGACAGAGGAAAAACTGTTTTTT

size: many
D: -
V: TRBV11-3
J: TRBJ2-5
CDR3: CASSSPHSQETQYF
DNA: TGTGCCAGCAGCTCCCCTCACAGCCAAGAGACCCAGTACTTC

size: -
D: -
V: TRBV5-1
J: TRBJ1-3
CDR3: CASSYQGSNTIYF
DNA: TGCGCCAGCAGCTACCAGGGAAGTAACACCATATATTTT

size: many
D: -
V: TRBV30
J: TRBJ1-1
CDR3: CAWSAPGTVNTEAFF
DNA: TGTGCCTGGAGTGCCCCCGGGACGGTGAACACTGAAGCTTTCTTT

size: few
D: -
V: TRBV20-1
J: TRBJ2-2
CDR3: CSAGREYTGELFF
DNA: TGCAGTGCAGGCAGGGAGTACACCGGGGAGCTGTTTTTT

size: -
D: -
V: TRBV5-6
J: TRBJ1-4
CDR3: CASSLKGFGEKLFF
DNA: TGTGCCAGCAGCTTAAAGGGGTTTGGTGAAAAACTGTTTTTT

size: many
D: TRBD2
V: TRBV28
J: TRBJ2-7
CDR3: CASSGTSETRFFAYEQYF
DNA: TGTGCCAGCAGTGGAACTAGCGAGACGCGATTCTTTGCCTACGAGCAGTACTTC

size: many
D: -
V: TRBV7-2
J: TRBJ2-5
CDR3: CASRYRAKETQYF
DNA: TGTGCCAGCAGATACAGGGCGAAAGAGACCCAGTACTTC

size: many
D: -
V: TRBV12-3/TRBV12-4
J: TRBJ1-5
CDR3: CASSFPGEGQPQHF
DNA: TGTGCCAGCAGTTTCCCCGGGGAGGGTCAGCCCCAGCATTTT

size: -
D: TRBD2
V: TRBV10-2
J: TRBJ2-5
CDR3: CASSESGLAKKGGFETQYF
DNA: TGCGCCAGCAGTGAGTCGGGACTAGCGAAGAAAGGAGGATTTGAGACCCAGTACTTC

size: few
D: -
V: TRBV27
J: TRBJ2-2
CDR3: CASSLRGAANTGELFF
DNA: TGTGCCAGCAGTTTAAGAGGGGCGGCGAACACCGGGGAGCTGTTTTTT

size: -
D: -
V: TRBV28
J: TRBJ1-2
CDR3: CASNENANYGYTF
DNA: TGTGCCAGCAACGAAAACGCTAACTATGGCTACACCTTC

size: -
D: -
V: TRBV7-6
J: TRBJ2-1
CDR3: CASSSLVTYNEQFF
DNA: TGTGCCAGCAGCTCCCTCGTGACGTACAATGAGCAGTTCTTC

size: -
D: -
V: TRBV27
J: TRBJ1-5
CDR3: CASSQTPGLRPYSNQPQHF
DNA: TGTGCCAGCAGCCAGACACCGGGACTCCGGCCTTATAGCAATCAGCCCCAGCATTTT

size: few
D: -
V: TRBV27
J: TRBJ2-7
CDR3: CASSLSMGTPEQYF
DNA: TGTGCCAGCAGTTTGAGTATGGGAACACCGGAGCAGTACTTC

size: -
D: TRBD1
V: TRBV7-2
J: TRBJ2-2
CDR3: CASSPLTGWNTGERFF
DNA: TGTGCCAGCAGCCCGCTGACAGGGTGGAACACCGGGGAGCGGTTTTTT

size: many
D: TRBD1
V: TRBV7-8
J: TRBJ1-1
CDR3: CASSPRGKRQGEAFF
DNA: TGTGCCAGCAGCCCTAGGGGGAAAAGACAGGGAGAAGCTTTCTTT

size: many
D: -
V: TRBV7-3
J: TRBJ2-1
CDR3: CASTLDPAGKEQFF
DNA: TGTGCCAGCACCCTTGACCCAGCCGGGAAGGAGCAGTTCTTC

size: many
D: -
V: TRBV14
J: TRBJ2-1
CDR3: CASSPPSFHEQFF
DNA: TGTGCCAGCAGCCCGCCCTCGTTCCATGAGCAGTTCTTC

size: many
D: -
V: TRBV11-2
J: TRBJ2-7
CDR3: CASSLEGRDSYEQYF
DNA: TGTGCCAGCAGCTTAGAGGGAAGGGATTCCTACGAGCAGTACTTC

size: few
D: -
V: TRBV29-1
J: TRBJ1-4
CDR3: CSVDEQSGKLFF
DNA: TGCAGCGTTGATGAACAGTCGGGAAAACTGTTTTTT

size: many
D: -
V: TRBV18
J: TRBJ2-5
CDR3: CASSPPHGTHNLYF
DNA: TGTGCCAGCTCACCACCACACGGGACTCATAATTTGTACTTC